Below, 20 T cell receptor beta chains from the same sample are listed, as sequenced in a study of blood T cell repertoires in COVID-19. Clones were read by immunoSEQ multiplex PCR, and TCRdb kept only the in-frame ones, dropping some. There are around 620,000 clones in the sample; about 90% occur only once, and roughly 0.25% lies in the top ten. The source material was peripheral blood. These receptors were obtained from a woman younger than 30 with acute or convalescent COVID-19.

The chain uses TRBV7-2 and TRBJ2-3, with 11 positions matching TRBD2. J gave up 0 bases and V 3 bases, and 2 bases lay outside the gene matches. The CDR3 sequence is 16 residues long. Germline-derived CDR1 and CDR2 are SGHTA and FQGNSA. CDR3 sequence reads: CASSFIAGGSTDTQYF. CDR3 bases: TGTGCCAGCAGCTTTATAGCGGGGGGGAGCACAGATACGCAGTATTTT.

This sequence joins TRBV7-2 and TRBJ2-1; no clear D. Germline V gene lookup returns CDR1 SGHTA and CDR2 FQGNSA. The V and J ends lost 3 bases and 0 bases respectively, with 9 bases between them. This CDR3 contains 15 residues. This chain's CDR3 is CASSFPRSSYNEQFF. The CDR3 DNA sequence: TGTGCCAGCAGCTTCCCGCGGAGCTCCTACAATGAGCAGTTCTTC. Full variable domain (rest looked up from reference TRBV7-2 and TRBJ2-1): GAGVSQSPSNKVTEKGKDVELRCDPISGHTALYWYRQSLGQGLEFLIYFQGNSAPDKSGLPSDRFSAERTGGSVSTLTIQRTQQEDSAVYLCASSFPRSSYNEQFFGPGTRLTVL.

The J gene is TRBJ1-1, the V gene TRBV30; 7 bases are a match to TRBD1. There are 16 residues in the CDR3. Germline values: CDR1 GTSNPN, CDR2 SVGIG (reference sequence). The chain's CDR3 is CASGERTGGVNTEAFF. The CDR3 DNA reads TGTGCTAGTGGCGAACGGACAGGCGGAGTGAACACTGAAGCTTTCTTT.

The chain carries TRBV9 and TRBJ2-2; 9 positions match TRBD2. This CDR3 has 17 amino acids. The V and J ends lost 4 bases and 6 bases, in that order; junction bases with no gene match: 13. Germline CDR1 reads SGDLS; CDR2 reads YYNGEE. CDR3 nucleotides: TGTGCCAGCAGCCCGGCCCGGGGACTAGCTCTGGCCGGGGAGCTGTTTTTT. This translates into CASSPARGLALAGELFF.

The V call is TRBV5-5, the J call TRBJ2-3, with TRBD2 identical over 10 bases. From germline, CDR1 is SGHKS and CDR2 YYEKEE (reference sequence). The V gene end was trimmed by 2 bases and the J gene end by 4 bases; junction bases not matched to a gene: 7. This CDR3 comprises 16 residues. This CDR3 reads CASSFVAGGGSDTQYF. CDR3 nucleotide sequence: TGTGCCAGCAGCTTCGTAGCGGGGGGTGGGTCAGATACGCAGTATTTT.

The V gene is TRBV4-2, the J gene TRBJ1-5; 8 nucleotides line up with TRBD1. This CDR3 comprises 17 residues. Germline CDR1 and CDR2: LGHNA and YNFKEQ. J lost 6 bases, V lost 0 bases, and 10 bases had no gene match. The CDR3 sequence is CASSQDRKSGGLQPQHF. The CDR3 DNA follows: TGTGCCAGCAGCCAAGATCGTAAATCAGGGGGCCTTCAGCCCCAGCATTTT.

The DNA of the CDR3 is TGTGCCAGCAGCTTATGGGCCGGAGGGGGCGGTGAAAAACTGTTTTTT. It translates to CASSLWAGGGGEKLFF. The V and J genes are TRBV11-2 and TRBJ1-4; TRBD1 matches at 7 bases. The CDR3 is 16 residues long. Germline loops: CDR1 SGHAT, CDR2 FQNNGV. The J segment lost 7 bases and the V segment lost 2 bases, leaving 10 bases of the junction unmatched.

The rearrangement uses TRBV19 and TRBJ1-2; a possible D gene is TRBD1 (5 bases). CDR1 and CDR2 (germline): LNHDA, SQIVND (reference sequence). Trimming took off 4 bases at V and 2 bases at J, with 20 bases between the two ends. CDR3 size: 17 residues. The CDR3 DNA follows: TGTGCCAGTAGTACGGCCTCGGGGGTTGTTGTAAACTATGGCTACACCTTC. Translating gives CASSTASGVVVNYGYTF.

The J gene is TRBJ2-4, the V gene TRBV9; TRBD2 agrees at 8 bases. V dropped 4 bases and J dropped 5; count of bases not matched to a gene: 11. The CDR3 contains 16 residues. Per the germline V gene, CDR1 is SGDLS and CDR2 is YYNGEE. The CDR3, as DNA: TGTGCCAGCAGCCCGTTCGGGGGGGGCGGTGAAAACATTCAGTACTTC. Protein: CASSPFGGGGENIQYF. Looking up the rest from reference TRBV9 and TRBJ2-4 gives the full variable domain: DSGVTQTPKHLITATGQRVTLRCSPRSGDLSVYWYQQSLDQGLQFLIQYYNGEERAKGNILERFSAQQFPDLHSELNLSSLELGDSALYFCASSPFGGGGENIQYFGAGTRLSVL.

The V call is TRBV7-2, the J call TRBJ2-7; D ambiguous. Trimming cost V 3 bases and J 3 bases, with 15 bases left between them. The germline CDR1 and CDR2 sequences are SGHTA and FQGNSA. The CDR3 sequence is 15 residues long. The CDR3 DNA reads TGTGCCAGCAGCTTCACTGTATCCCCCGACTACGAGCAGTACTTC. It translates to CASSFTVSPDYEQYF.

The genes are TRBV5-1 and TRBJ2-7; D is unresolved. V was clipped by 1 base and J by 5 bases, with 10 bases between them. The CDR3 covers 13 residues. Germline CDR1 reads SGHRS; CDR2 reads YFSETQ. CDR3 DNA: TGCGCCAGCAGCTTGACCCGAGTGAACGAGCAGTACTTC. It yields the protein CASSLTRVNEQYF.

The genes are TRBV24-1 and TRBJ2-2; D gene ambiguous. Germline lookup yields CDR1 KGHDR and CDR2 SFDVKD. The CDR3 is made up of 13 amino acids. V gave up 2 bases and J gave up 7 bases, with 7 bases separating them. DNA for the CDR3: TGTGCCACCAGTGATTATGGCCACGGGGAGCTGTTTTTT. Residues: CATSDYGHGELFF.

Regarding this clone: One end of the junction does not line up with germline, which may come from a read error. The chain uses TRBV15 and TRBJ2-5, with 7 bases matching TRBD2. CDR1 and CDR2 (germline): LNHNV, YYDKDF (reference sequence). CDR3 length: 17 residues. The DNA of the CDR3 is TGTGCCGCCAGCAGAGATTGGATACTGGGGGGGGAAGAGACCCAGTACTTC. It codes for CAASRDWILGGEETQYF. Full variable domain (rest looked up from reference TRBV15 and TRBJ2-5): DAMVIQNPRYQVTQFGKPVTLSCSQTLNHNVMYWYQQKSSQAPKLLFHYYDKDFNNEADTPDNFQSRRPNTSFCFLDIRSPGLGDTAMYLCAASRDWILGGEETQYFGPGTRLLVL.

The CDR3 loop is CASSRRARGPQHF. The DNA of the CDR3 is TGTGCCAGCAGCCGAAGGGCGCGGGGTCCCCAGCATTTT. The gene calls are TRBV5-5 and TRBJ1-5; D remains unclear. V shed 4 bases and J shed 10 bases, with 15 bases lying between them. Germline CDR1 SGHKS, CDR2 YYEKEE (reference sequence). The CDR3 is 13 amino acids.

The CDR3 nucleotides are TGTGCAAGTCGCCCGCTTACACCGGGGGTGAACACTGAAGCTTTCTTT. The encoded protein is CASRPLTPGVNTEAFF. The chain recombines TRBV12-2 with TRBJ1-1. TRBV12-2 is shown as a pseudogene. This CDR3 spans 16 amino acids.

This clone was observed a single time. CDR3 region: CASSINRGRGADLYGYTF. CDR3 nucleotide sequence: TGTGCCAGTAGTATAAACCGGGGCCGGGGGGCAGACCTCTATGGCTACACCTTC. The chain couples TRBV19 to TRBJ1-2, with D possibly being TRBD1 (6 bases). CDR3 length: 18 residues. Germline lookup yields CDR1 LNHDA and CDR2 SQIVND (reference sequence). Trimming removed 2 bases at V and 4 bases at J, with 23 bases between.

J is TRBJ2-2 and V is TRBV4-1; TRBD1 aligns across 7 bases. Looked up from germline, CDR1 is MGHRA and CDR2 is YSYEKL. V was clipped by 0 bases and J by 2 bases; unmatched bases: 6. The CDR3 has 17 residues. The CDR3, as DNA: TGCGCCAGCAGCCAAGAATGGGGGACAGATAACACCGGGGAGCTGTTTTTT. It translates to CASSQEWGTDNTGELFF.

The chain recombines TRBV14 with TRBJ2-3; TRBD1 matches at 8 bases. Germline loops: CDR1 SGHDN, CDR2 FVKESK. Trimming cost V 4 bases and J 4 bases; bases outside gene matches: 13. The CDR3 has 17 residues. This chain's CDR3 is CASSRRPGQVLADTQYF. CDR3 sequence (DNA): TGTGCCAGCAGCCGCAGGCCGGGACAGGTTTTGGCAGATACGCAGTATTTT.

The chain carries TRBV12-5 and TRBJ1-6, with D unclear. Trimming pared 7 bases from V and 0 bases from J, leaving 13 bases between. The V gene's germline CDR1 is LGHNT and CDR2 FRNRAP. The length of the CDR3 is 16 residues. In nucleotides, the CDR3 is TGTGCTAGTGCCCGAAACTGGAGCTCCTATAATTCACCCCTCCACTTT. Translation: CASARNWSSYNSPLHF.

The chain has TRBV2 and TRBJ2-7, with TRBD1 as a possible D gene (6 bases). The germline V gene encodes CDR1 SNHLY and CDR2 FYNNEI. The CDR3 length is 13 residues. Trimming shortened V by 5 bases and J by 2 bases, and 10 bases separated the two germline ends. The CDR3 loop reads CASSFDRTYEQYF. CDR3 sequence (DNA): TGTGCCAGCAGTTTCGACAGGACCTACGAGCAGTACTTC.